This TCR beta chain was identified in a study of blood T cells in healthy people across ages. Overall study context: About one barcoded beta molecule per two T cells came from capture by template switching.

Whole-study findings and limits: Observed TCR beta diversity per million T cells went down as age went up. This fall followed a roughly linear course with age.

In the case of this clonotype: Its antigen remains unidentified.

Per sample, no less than 5.5 micrograms of total RNA were extracted. Germline CDR1 and CDR2: WSHSY and SAAADI. V dropped 1 base and J dropped 4 bases, with 15 bases sitting between them. The CDR3 loop spans 16 amino acids. Primers used in a second PCR of about 7 to 12 cycles were a sample-barcoded 5' primer and a J-beta primer mix. One entry per CDR3 protein results from TCRdb running MiXCR on the 5' RACE reads. The sample holds 1.2 million to 1.5 million distinct CDR3 sequences, roughly 60% seen once. The chain links TRBV10-2 to TRBJ2-3; no clear D. The sequence was collected from a man younger than 30 in good health. Material for sequencing was blood. CDR3 amino acids: CASSEWRNLVADTQYF. The CDR3 nucleotides read TGCGCCAGCAGTGAGTGGCGTAATTTGGTCGCAGATACGCAGTATTTT.